The 20 T cell receptor beta chains given below trace back to one sample, sequenced in a study of response to subunit inactivated influenza vaccine. TCRdb called the RT-PCR reads again in MiXCR, with one record for every CDR3 protein. The table lists fewer than 400,000 distinct CDR3 sequences, 20% to 25% of them singletons. Specimen: PBMCs from blood, collected about 19 months after vaccination. These receptors were obtained from a man aged 50 to 69 who received an inactivated influenza vaccine.

This clonotype came up a few times. The rearrangement uses TRBV5-4 and TRBJ2-3; D not certain. Germline loops: CDR1 SGHNT, CDR2 YYREEE (reference sequence). The CDR3 runs 15 residues. The V end lost 2 bases, the J end lost 4 bases, and 14 bases lay between the germline ends. The DNA of the CDR3 is TGTGCCAGCAGCTTTGATCTCACTACAGCAGATACGCAGTATTTT. Its translation is CASSFDLTTADTQYF.

V and J are TRBV27 and TRBJ1-2, with D tentatively TRBD1 (6 bases). The CDR3 is 14 residues long. The V and J ends lost 4 bases and 8 bases respectively, with 17 bases between them. Looked up from germline, CDR1 is MNHEY and CDR2 is SMNVEV (reference sequence). Here the CDR3 DNA reads TGTGCCAGCAGTTCCTTAACAGGGAGAGTAGGCTACACCTTC. Its translation is CASSSLTGRVGYTF.

The chain is built from TRBV4-3 and TRBJ2-7; D assignment may be TRBD1 or TRBD2 (5 bases each). Trimming stripped 0 bases from V and 0 bases from J, with 12 bases between. CDR3 size: 16 residues. The V gene's germline CDR1 is LGHNA and CDR2 YSLEER. As DNA, the CDR3 is TGCGCCAGCAGCCAAGATTTGTCGGGGACCTCCTACGAGCAGTACTTC. It is translated as CASSQDLSGTSYEQYF.

This clonotype has at least ten counts. The chain joins TRBV23-1 to TRBJ1-6; D may be TRBD1 (5 bases). TRBV23-1 is an ORF for which the function is uncertain. V lost 1 base to trimming and J lost 10 bases, with 20 bases between them. The CDR3 spans 17 residues. The CDR3: CASSQYTGPGGRSPLHF. CDR3 bases: TGCGCCAGCAGTCAATATACAGGCCCTGGAGGAAGATCACCCCTCCACTTT.

A few counts support this clonotype. The V call is TRBV24-1, the J call TRBJ2-1; the match to TRBD1 covers 7 bases. CDR1 and CDR2 (germline): KGHDR, SFDVKD. The V gene end was trimmed by 4 bases and the J gene end by 6 bases; junction bases not matched to a gene: 11. The CDR3 runs to 16 residues. The CDR3 DNA follows: TGTGCCACCAGTGACAGCCGACAGGGCCGGGGCAATGAGCAGTTCTTC. It translates to CATSDSRQGRGNEQFF.

The chain carries TRBV27 and TRBJ2-6; the D call may be TRBD1 or TRBD2 (5 bases each). The CDR3 totals 17 residues. CDR1 is MNHEY, CDR2 SMNVEV, per germline (reference sequence). V lost 2 bases to trimming and J lost 0 bases, with 11 bases between them. CDR3 amino acids: CASSLTGHHSGANVLTF. The CDR3 DNA reads as TGTGCCAGCAGTTTAACGGGGCATCACTCTGGGGCCAACGTCCTGACTTTC.

This chain connects TRBV11-2 to TRBJ2-3; D possibly corresponds to TRBD2 (7 bases). The germline V gene encodes CDR1 SGHAT and CDR2 FQNNGV. The CDR3 consists of 14 residues. V was pared by 3 bases and J by 3 bases, with 10 bases between. The CDR3 reads CASSFGGQTDTQYF. The CDR3 nucleotides are TGTGCCAGCAGCTTCGGGGGGCAGACAGATACGCAGTATTTT. The full variable domain, its missing parts supplied by reference TRBV11-2 and TRBJ2-3, is EAGVAQSPRYKIIEKRQSVAFWCNPISGHATLYWYQQILGQGPKLLIQFQNNGVVDDSQLPKDRFSAERLKGVDSTLKIQPAKLEDSAVYLCASSFGGQTDTQYFGPGTRLTVL.

This sequence joins TRBV18 and TRBJ2-2; no clear D gene. Germline-derived CDR1 and CDR2 are KGHSH and LQKENI. This CDR3 is built from 13 residues. V was pared by 3 bases and J by 7 bases, with 9 bases between. The CDR3 DNA reads as TGTGCCAGCTCACCCAGAAGAAGCGGGGAGCTGTTTTTT. It yields the protein CASSPRRSGELFF. Full variable domain (missing parts from reference TRBV18 and TRBJ2-2): NAGVMQNPRHLVRRRGQEARLRCSPMKGHSHVYWYRQLPEEGLKFMVYLQKENIIDESGMPKERFSAEFPKEGPSILRIQQVVRGDSAAYFCASSPRRSGELFFGEGSRLTVL.

By its share, this clonotype is medium-sized. CDR3 DNA: TGCGCCAGCAGCTTGACCGGGACAGGGGATAACACTGAAGCTTTCTTT. Its protein product is CASSLTGTGDNTEAFF. V gene TRBV5-1 combines with J gene TRBJ1-1, with TRBD1 matching over 10 bases. Germline V gene lookup returns CDR1 SGHRS and CDR2 YFSETQ. Trimming at V came to 1 base and at J to 2 bases, leaving 5 bases not matched to a gene. CDR3 length: 16 residues. The variable domain in full, completed from reference TRBV5-1 and TRBJ1-1, reads KAGVTQTPRYLIKTRGQQVTLSCSPISGHRSVSWYQQTPGQGLQFLFEYFSETQRNKGNFPGRFSGRQFSNSRSEMNVSTLELGDSALYLCASSLTGTGDNTEAFFGQGTRLTVV.

This chain joins TRBV12-5 and TRBJ2-1; 10 bases map to TRBD2. From germline, CDR1 is LGHNT and CDR2 FRNRAP. This CDR3 has 15 residues. J lost 4 bases, V lost 2 bases, and 2 bases had no gene match. Here the CDR3 DNA reads TGTGCTAGTGGTTTGACTAGCGGGGCATACAATGAGCAGTTCTTC. Translated, it gives CASGLTSGAYNEQFF.

In this sample, this clonotype turned up many times. V is TRBV19 and J is TRBJ2-1; 11 bases line up with TRBD1. CDR1 and CDR2 from the germline V gene are LNHDA and SQIVND (reference sequence). Trimming took 4 bases from V and 5 from J; bases not matched to a gene: 4. The CDR3 contains 15 residues. DNA for the CDR3: TGTGCCAGTAGTAGACCGGGACAGGGGGACAATGAGCAGTTCTTC. Translating gives CASSRPGQGDNEQFF.

This clonotype was seen ten or more times. The chain combines TRBV6-6 with TRBJ1-1, with D possibly being TRBD1 (6 bases). The CDR3 length is 12 residues. Trimming pared 8 bases from V and 8 bases from J, leaving 15 bases between. The germline gives CDR1 MNHNY, CDR2 SVGAGI (reference sequence). CDR3 region: CASGRPGEEAFF. CDR3 DNA sequence: TGTGCCAGCGGAAGGCCAGGGGAGGAAGCTTTCTTT.

This clonotype was seen a few times. This chain uses TRBV25-1 with TRBJ2-2; either TRBD1 or TRBD2 may fit D (6 bases each). Trimming took off 3 bases at V and 6 bases at J, with 8 bases between the two ends. This CDR3 spans 13 amino acids. Germline V gene data show CDR1 as MGHDK and CDR2 as SYGVNS. The CDR3 nucleotides are TGTGCCAGCAGTGAGGGGGGCCCCGGGGAGCTGTTTTTT. Translation: CASSEGGPGELFF.

The chain has TRBV12-3 or TRBV12-4 and TRBJ1-6, with 12 bases aligning to TRBD1. This CDR3 is 15 amino acids long. J was trimmed by 12 bases and V by 6 bases; bases with no gene match: 9. Written as DNA, the CDR3 is TGTGCCAGCAGAGACGGGGACAGGGGGCGGGAACCCCTCCACTTT. Its translation is CASRDGDRGREPLHF.

This clonotype has just a few counts. The chain carries TRBV2 and TRBJ2-3; 11 bases align to TRBD2. The CDR3 is 14 amino acids. V trimming: 6 bases; J trimming: 5 bases; junction bases outside the gene matches: 4. Germline CDR1 SNHLY, CDR2 FYNNEI. CDR3: CASRIAGGQDTQYF. The DNA for the CDR3 is TGTGCCAGCAGGATAGCGGGGGGGCAAGATACGCAGTATTTT.

The sample holds a few counts of this clonotype. The chain joins TRBV7-2 to TRBJ2-7; 12 positions match TRBD2. Germline CDR1 is SGHTA and CDR2 is FQGNSA. V shed 5 bases and J 6 bases; nucleotides not matched to a gene: 5. The CDR3 is made up of 14 amino acids. The CDR3 coding sequence is TGTGCCAGCAGCCAGACTAGCGGGAGATTCGAGCAGTACTTC. This gives the protein CASSQTSGRFEQYF.

This clonotype has a handful of counts. This chain links TRBV20-1 with TRBJ2-5; D is ambiguous. The CDR3 consists of 14 residues. Germline V lookup: CDR1 DFQATT, CDR2 SNEGSKA (reference sequence). Trimming removed 3 bases from V and 4 bases from J, with 15 bases in between. CDR3 coding DNA: TGCAGTGCTAGTTATCTACGCGGCAGAGAGACCCAGTACTTC. Amino acid sequence: CSASYLRGRETQYF.

There are a few counts of this clonotype. This chain connects TRBV30 to TRBJ2-7; 8 bases line up with TRBD2. Looked up from germline, CDR1 is GTSNPN and CDR2 is SVGIG (reference sequence). V trimming: 1 base; J trimming: 12 bases; junction bases outside the gene matches: 8. The CDR3 has 12 residues. In DNA, the CDR3 is TGTGCCTGGAGTGCAGAAGGACTAGCTTTGTACTTC. It translates to CAWSAEGLALYF.

This clonotype was seen a few times. The chain uses TRBV4-2 and TRBJ2-2, with 10 bases that match TRBD1. The V gene end was trimmed by 2 bases and the J gene end by 9 bases; junction bases not matched to a gene: 12. Germline V gene sequence: CDR1 LGHNA, CDR2 YNFKEQ. CDR3 length: 17 residues. The CDR3 DNA reads as TGTGCCAGCAGCCAAACCCTGGGGACAGGGGTGGGCCGGGAGCTGTTTTTT. Translated, it gives CASSQTLGTGVGRELFF.

The V gene is TRBV6-2 or TRBV6-3, the J gene TRBJ1-1, with D maybe TRBD1 (6 bases). The CDR3 sequence is 14 residues long. V lost 6 bases to trimming and J lost 1 base, with 12 bases between them. The germline V gene encodes CDR1 MNHEY and CDR2 SVGEGT. CDR3 in DNA: TGTGCCAGCAGAGACAGGTCTGCGAACACTGAAGCTTTCTTT. The encoded protein is CASRDRSANTEAFF.